The sequence of this TCR beta chain was determined in a study of cytomegalovirus exposure and HLA in healthy donors. Whole-study results and caveats: Reportedly, a later analysis found an Asian-associated ancestry cluster had fewer N-insertions than the approximately 670-donor mean. High specificity and sensitivity for cytomegalovirus status were reported for the classifier.

This clone was detected a few times. The target antigen is unknown. One end of the junction fails to match germline, which may point to a read error. This CDR3 comprises 17 residues. CDR1 is KGHSH, CDR2 LQKENI, per germline. Primers included in the PCR were 60 Vbeta and 13 Jbeta primers. TCRdb keeps only in-frame clones here, not all; method: immunoSEQ multiplex PCR. This table holds about 150,000 clones, just under 80% found once. This receptor was identified in a woman in her forties in good health and CMV-seropositive. The sequencing sample was made of PBMCs. This sequence joins TRBV18 and TRBJ2-6, with a possible D match to TRBD1 (5 bases). Here the CDR3 DNA reads TGTGCCAGCTCACCGGACGTTCGGGTTTATGGGGCCAACGGCCTGACTTTC. Its protein product is CASSPDVRVYGANGLTF.